This TCR beta chain was sequenced during a study of T-cell memory formation after mild COVID-19. Study-level findings and limits: Memory from before infection featured some responding clones, which suggests cross-reactive memory joined. Clones that shrank (day 15 to 85) were balanced CD4/CD8, whereas later expanders leaned CD4+.

On this clonotype: The antigen is unknown.

One entry per CDR3 protein results from TCRdb running MiXCR on the 5' RACE reads. The profile shows roughly 180,000 distinct CDR3 sequences, 18% of them singletons. The sample comprised PBMCs or a T cell subset sorted from them (not recorded which). This receptor was identified in a man aged 18 to 29 who had mild COVID-19 (a few samples of this study predate the infection). Cell type and time point are not known.

CDR3 nucleotide sequence: TGCGCCAGCAGCCACCTGGACAGTCGCATGAACACTGAAGCTTTCTTT. Protein sequence: CASSHLDSRMNTEAFF. The chain has TRBV5-1 and TRBJ1-1, with TRBD1 as a possible D gene (6 bases). CDR3 size: 16 residues. V was pared by 4 bases and J by 0 bases, with 16 bases between. Looked up from germline, CDR1 is SGHRS and CDR2 is YFSETQ.